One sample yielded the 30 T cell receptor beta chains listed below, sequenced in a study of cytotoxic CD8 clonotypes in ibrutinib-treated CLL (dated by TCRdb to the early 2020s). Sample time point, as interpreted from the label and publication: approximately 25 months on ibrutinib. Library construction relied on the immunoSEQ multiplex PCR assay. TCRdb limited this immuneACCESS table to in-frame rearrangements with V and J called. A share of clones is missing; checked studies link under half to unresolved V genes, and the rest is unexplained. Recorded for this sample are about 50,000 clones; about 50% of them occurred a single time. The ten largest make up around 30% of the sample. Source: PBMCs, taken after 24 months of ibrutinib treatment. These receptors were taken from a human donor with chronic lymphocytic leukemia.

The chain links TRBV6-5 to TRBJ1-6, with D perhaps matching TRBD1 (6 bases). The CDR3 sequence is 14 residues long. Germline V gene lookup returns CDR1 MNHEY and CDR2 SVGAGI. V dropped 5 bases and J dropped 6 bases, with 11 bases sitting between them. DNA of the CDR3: TGTGCCAGCAGTCTACGGGACATTAATTCACCCCTCCACTTT. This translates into CASSLRDINSPLHF.

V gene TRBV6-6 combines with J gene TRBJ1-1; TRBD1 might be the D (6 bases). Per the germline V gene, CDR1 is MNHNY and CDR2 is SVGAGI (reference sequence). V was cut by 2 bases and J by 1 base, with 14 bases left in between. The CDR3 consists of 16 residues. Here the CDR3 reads CASSYGYRGANTEAFF. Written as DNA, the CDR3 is TGTGCCAGCAGTTACGGGTATCGGGGGGCGAACACTGAAGCTTTCTTT.

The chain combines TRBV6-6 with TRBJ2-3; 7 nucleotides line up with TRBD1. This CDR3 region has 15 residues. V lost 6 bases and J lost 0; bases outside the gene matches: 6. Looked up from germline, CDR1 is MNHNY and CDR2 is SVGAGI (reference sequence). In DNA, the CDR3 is TGTGCCAGCAGCGGCCCGGGACAGAGCACAGATACGCAGTATTTT. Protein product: CASSGPGQSTDTQYF.

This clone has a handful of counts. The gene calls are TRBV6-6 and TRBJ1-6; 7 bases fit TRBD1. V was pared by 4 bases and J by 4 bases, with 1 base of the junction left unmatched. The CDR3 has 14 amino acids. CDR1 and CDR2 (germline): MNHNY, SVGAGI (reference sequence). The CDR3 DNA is TGTGCCAGCAGTTCACAGGGGTATAATTCACCCCTCCACTTT. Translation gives CASSSQGYNSPLHF.

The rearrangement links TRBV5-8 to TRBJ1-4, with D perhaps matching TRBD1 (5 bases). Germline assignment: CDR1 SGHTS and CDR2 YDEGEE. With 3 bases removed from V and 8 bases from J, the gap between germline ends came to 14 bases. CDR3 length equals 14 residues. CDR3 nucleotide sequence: TGTGCCAGCAGCTATGGGACGGCGGGAGAAAAACTGTTTTTT. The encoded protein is CASSYGTAGEKLFF.

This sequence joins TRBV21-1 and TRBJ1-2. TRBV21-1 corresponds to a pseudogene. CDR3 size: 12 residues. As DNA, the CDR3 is TGTGCCAGCCCTGACTATAACTATGGCTACACCTTC. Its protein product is CASPDYNYGYTF.

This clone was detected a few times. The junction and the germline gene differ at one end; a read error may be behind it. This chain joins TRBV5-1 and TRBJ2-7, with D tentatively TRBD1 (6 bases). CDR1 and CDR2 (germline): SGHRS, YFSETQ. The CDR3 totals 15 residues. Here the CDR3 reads CASGFGQGSSYEQYF. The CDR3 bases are TGCGCCAGCGGCTTCGGGCAGGGGAGCTCCTACGAGCAGTACTTC.

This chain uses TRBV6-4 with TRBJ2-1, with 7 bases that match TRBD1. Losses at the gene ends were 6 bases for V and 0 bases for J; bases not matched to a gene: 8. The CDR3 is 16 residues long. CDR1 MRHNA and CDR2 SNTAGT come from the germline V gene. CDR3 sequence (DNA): TGTGCCAGCAGCCTACCACAGGGGATCTCCTACAATGAGCAGTTCTTC. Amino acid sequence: CASSLPQGISYNEQFF.

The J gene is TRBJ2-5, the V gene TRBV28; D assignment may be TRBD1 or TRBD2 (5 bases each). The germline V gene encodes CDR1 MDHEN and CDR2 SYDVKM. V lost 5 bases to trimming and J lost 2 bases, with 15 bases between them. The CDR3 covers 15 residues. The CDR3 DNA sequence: TGTGCCAGCAGTCTCCCTCCGGGACCACAAGAGACCCAGTACTTC. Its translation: CASSLPPGPQETQYF.

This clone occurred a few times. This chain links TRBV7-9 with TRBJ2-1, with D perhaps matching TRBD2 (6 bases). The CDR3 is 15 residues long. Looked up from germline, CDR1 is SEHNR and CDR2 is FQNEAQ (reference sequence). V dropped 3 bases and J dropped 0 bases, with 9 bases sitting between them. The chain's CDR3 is CASSLGTSSYNEQFF. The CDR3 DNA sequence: TGTGCCAGCAGCTTGGGGACTTCCTCCTACAATGAGCAGTTCTTC. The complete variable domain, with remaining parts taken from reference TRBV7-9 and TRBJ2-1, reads DTGVSQNPRHKITKRGQNVTFRCDPISEHNRLYWYRQTLGQGPEFLTYFQNEAQLEKSRLLSDRFSAERPKGSFSTLEIQRTEQGDSAMYLCASSLGTSSYNEQFFGPGTRLTVL.

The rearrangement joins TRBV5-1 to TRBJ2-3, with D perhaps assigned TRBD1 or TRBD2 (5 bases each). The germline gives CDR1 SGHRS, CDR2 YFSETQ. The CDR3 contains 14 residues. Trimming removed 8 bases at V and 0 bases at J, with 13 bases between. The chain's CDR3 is CASNPGPSTDTQYF. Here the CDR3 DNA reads TGCGCCAGTAACCCGGGACCAAGCACAGATACGCAGTATTTT.

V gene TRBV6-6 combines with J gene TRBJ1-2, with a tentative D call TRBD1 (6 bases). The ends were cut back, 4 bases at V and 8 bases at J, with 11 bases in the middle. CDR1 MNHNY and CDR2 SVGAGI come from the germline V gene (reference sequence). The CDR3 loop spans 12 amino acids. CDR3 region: CASSLEGGGYTF. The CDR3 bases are TGTGCCAGCAGTTTAGAGGGGGGAGGCTACACCTTC.

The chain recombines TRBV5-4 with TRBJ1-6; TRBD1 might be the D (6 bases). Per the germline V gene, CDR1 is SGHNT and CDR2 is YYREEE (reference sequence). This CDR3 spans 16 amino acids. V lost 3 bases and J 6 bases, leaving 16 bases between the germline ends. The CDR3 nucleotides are TGTGCCAGCAGCTCTGGGGGGGCTCCGTTTAATTCACCCCTCCACTTT. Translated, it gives CASSSGGAPFNSPLHF. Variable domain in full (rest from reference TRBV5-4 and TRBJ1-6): ETGVTQSPTHLIKTRGQQVTLRCSSQSGHNTVSWYQQALGQGPQFIFQYYREEENGRGNFPPRFSGLQFPNYSSELNVNALELDDSALYLCASSSGGAPFNSPLHFGNGTRLTVT.

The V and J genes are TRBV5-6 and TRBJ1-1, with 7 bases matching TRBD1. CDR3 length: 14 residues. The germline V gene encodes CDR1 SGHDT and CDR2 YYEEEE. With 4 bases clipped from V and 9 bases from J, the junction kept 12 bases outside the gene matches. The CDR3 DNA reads TGTGCCAGCAGCCCCGAACCCGGGACAGAAAAAGCTTTCTTT. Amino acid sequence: CASSPEPGTEKAFF.

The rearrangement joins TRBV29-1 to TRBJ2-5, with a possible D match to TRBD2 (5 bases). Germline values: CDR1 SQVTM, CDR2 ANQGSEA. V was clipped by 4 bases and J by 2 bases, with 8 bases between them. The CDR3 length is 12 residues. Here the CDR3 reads CSVGGRQETQYF. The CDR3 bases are TGCAGCGTTGGAGGGAGACAAGAGACCCAGTACTTC.

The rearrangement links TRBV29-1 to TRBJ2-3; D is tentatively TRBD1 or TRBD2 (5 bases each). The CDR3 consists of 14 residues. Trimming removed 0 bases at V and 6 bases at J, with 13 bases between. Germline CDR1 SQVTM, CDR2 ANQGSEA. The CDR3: CSVEEERKGDTQYF. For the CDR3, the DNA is TGCAGCGTTGAAGAGGAGCGGAAGGGGGATACGCAGTATTTT.

The CDR3 here is CASSPAGAGTGELFF. For the CDR3, the DNA is TGTGCCAGCAGCCCAGCGGGGGCGGGGACCGGGGAGCTGTTTTTT. The rearrangement uses TRBV11-3 and TRBJ2-2, with 8 bases lining up with TRBD2. From germline, CDR1 is SGHNT and CDR2 YENEEA. Unmatched junction bases numbered 7, after V lost 5 bases and J lost 5 bases. This CDR3 spans 15 amino acids. Filled out from reference TRBV11-3 and TRBJ2-2, the complete variable domain reads EAGVVQSPRYKIIEKKQPVAFWCNPISGHNTLYWYLQNLGQGPELLIRYENEEAVDDSQLPKDRFSAERLKGVDSTLKIQPAELGDSAVYLCASSPAGAGTGELFFGEGSRLTVL.

CDR3 loop: CASSLKGTGNSPLHF. As DNA, the CDR3 is TGTGCCAGCAGCTTAAAGGGTACGGGTAATTCACCCCTCCACTTT. The chain employs TRBV11-2 and TRBJ1-6; no reliable D call. Per germline, CDR1 SGHAT and CDR2 FQNNGV. The CDR3 is 15 amino acids. The germline V and J ends were trimmed by 2 bases and 6 bases, with 11 bases remaining between them.

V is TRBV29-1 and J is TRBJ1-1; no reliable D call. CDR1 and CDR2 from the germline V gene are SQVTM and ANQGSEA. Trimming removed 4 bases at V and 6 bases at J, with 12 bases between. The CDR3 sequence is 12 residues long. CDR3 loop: CSVGIRKAEAFF. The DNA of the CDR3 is TGCAGCGTTGGAATTCGGAAGGCTGAAGCTTTCTTT.

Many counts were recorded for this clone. CDR3 DNA sequence: TGTGCCAGCAGCCAATTGAGATATACGCAGTATTTT. Its translation is CASSQLRYTQYF. This rearrangement joins TRBV14 to TRBJ2-3; D unresolved. CDR3 length: 12 residues. Deletions cut 2 bases from V and 7 bases from J, with 7 bases between. Germline V gene data show CDR1 as SGHDN and CDR2 as FVKESK.

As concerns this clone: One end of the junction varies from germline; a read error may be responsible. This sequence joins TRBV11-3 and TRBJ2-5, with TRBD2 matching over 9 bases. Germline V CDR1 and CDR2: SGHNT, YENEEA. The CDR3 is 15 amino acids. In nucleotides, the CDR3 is TGTGCCAGCAGCATAGAGACTAGCGGCGTCGAGACCCAGTACTTC. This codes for CASSIETSGVETQYF.

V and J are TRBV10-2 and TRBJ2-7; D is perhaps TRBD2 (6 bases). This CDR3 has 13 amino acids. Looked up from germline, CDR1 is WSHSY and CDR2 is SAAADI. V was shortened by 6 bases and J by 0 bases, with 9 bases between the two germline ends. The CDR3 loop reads CASRGGDSYEQYF. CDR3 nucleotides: TGCGCCAGCAGAGGAGGGGACTCCTACGAGCAGTACTTC.

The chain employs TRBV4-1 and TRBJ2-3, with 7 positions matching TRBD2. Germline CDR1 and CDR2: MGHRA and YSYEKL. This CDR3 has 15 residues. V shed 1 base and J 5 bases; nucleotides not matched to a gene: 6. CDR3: CASSQVGGVLDTQYF. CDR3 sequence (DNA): TGCGCCAGCAGCCAAGTGGGGGGGGTGTTAGATACGCAGTATTTT.

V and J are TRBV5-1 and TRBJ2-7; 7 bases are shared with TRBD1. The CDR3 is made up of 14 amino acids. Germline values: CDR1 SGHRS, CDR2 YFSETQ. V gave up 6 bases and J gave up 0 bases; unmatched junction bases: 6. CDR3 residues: CASTKTGISYEQYF. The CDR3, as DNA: TGCGCCAGCACCAAGACAGGGATCTCCTACGAGCAGTACTTC.

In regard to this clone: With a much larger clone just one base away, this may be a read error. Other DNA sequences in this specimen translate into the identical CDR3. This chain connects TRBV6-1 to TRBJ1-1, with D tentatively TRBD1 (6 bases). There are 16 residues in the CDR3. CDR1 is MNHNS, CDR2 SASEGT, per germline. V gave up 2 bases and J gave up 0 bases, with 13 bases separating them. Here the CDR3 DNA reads TGTGCCAGCAGTGAAAGAACGGGGGCAATGAACACTGAAGCTTTCTTT. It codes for CASSERTGAMNTEAFF.

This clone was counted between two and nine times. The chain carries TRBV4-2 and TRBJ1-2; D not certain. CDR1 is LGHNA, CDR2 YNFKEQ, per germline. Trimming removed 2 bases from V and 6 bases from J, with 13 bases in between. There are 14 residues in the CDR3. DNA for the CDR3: TGTGCCAGCAGCCAACCCGTGGACGGCAATGGCTACACCTTC. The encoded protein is CASSQPVDGNGYTF.

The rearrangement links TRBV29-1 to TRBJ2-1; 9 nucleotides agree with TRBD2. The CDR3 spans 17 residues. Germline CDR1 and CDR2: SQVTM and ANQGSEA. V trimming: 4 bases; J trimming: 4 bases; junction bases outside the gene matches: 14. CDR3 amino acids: CSVVSGRGGGVYNEQFF. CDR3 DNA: TGCAGCGTTGTTAGCGGAAGAGGCGGGGGGGTTTACAATGAGCAGTTCTTC.

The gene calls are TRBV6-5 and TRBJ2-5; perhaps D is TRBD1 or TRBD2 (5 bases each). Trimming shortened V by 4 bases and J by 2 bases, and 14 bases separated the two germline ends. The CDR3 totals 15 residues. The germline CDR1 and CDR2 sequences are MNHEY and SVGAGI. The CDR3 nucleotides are TGTGCCAGCAGTTCTGCCGGGGCCCCACAAGAGACCCAGTACTTC. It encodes CASSSAGAPQETQYF.

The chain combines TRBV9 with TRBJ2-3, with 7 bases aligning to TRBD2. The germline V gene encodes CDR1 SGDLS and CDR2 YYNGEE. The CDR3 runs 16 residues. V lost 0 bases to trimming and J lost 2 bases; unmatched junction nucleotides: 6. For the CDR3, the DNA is TGTGCCAGCAGCGTAGCTCAAGCGGGGCCCACAGATACGCAGTATTTT. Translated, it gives CASSVAQAGPTDTQYF.

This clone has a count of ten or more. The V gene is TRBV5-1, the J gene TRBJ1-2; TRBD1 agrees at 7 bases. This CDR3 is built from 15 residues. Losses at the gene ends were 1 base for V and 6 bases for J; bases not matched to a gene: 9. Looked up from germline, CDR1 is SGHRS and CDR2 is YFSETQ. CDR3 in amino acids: CASSLYGGTGDGYTF. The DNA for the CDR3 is TGCGCCAGCAGCTTGTACGGGGGCACAGGGGATGGCTACACCTTC. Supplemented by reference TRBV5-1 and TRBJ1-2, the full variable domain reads KAGVTQTPRYLIKTRGQQVTLSCSPISGHRSVSWYQQTPGQGLQFLFEYFSETQRNKGNFPGRFSGRQFSNSRSEMNVSTLELGDSALYLCASSLYGGTGDGYTFGSGTRLTVV.